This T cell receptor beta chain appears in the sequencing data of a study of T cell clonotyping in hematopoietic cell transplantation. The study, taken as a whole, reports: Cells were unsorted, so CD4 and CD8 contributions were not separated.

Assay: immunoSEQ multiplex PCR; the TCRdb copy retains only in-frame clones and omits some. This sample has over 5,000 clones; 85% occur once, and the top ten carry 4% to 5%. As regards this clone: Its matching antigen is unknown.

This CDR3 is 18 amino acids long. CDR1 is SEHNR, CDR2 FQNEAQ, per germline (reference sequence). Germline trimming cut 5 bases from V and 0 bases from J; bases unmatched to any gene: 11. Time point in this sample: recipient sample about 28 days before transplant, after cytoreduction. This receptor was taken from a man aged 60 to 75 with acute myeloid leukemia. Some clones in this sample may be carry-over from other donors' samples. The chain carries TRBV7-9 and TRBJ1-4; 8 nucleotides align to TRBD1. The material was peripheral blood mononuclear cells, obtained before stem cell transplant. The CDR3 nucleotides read TGTGCCAGCAGCCCCGGACAGGGTAGTGGGGCAACTAATGAAAAACTGTTTTTT. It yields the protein CASSPGQGSGATNEKLFF.